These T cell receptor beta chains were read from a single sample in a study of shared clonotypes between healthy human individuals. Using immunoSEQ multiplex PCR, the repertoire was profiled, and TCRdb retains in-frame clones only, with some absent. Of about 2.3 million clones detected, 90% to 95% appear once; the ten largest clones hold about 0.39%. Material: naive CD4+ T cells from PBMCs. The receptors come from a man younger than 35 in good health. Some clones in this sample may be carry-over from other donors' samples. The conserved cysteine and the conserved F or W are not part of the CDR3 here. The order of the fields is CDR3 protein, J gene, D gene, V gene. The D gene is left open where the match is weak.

ASSVGTVVVDTQY TRBJ2-3 TRBD1 TRBV5-1
SVEDQGAGGYT TRBJ1-2 TRBD1 TRBV29-1
ASSPLGGGPGELF TRBJ2-2 NA TRBV4-1
AINEGGRAF TRBJ1-1 NA TRBV10-3
SVRTSGREQY TRBJ2-7 TRBD2 TRBV29-1
ATSPGPYGGEQF TRBJ2-1 NA TRBV15
ASGGTRYEQY TRBJ2-7 NA TRBV9
ASSQAGTSGTYNEQF TRBJ2-1 TRBD2 TRBV4-1
ASSLAGTGAYEQY TRBJ2-7 TRBD1 TRBV7-9
ASSLEGSGRNGYT TRBJ1-2 NA TRBV27
ASSDRGPGAGGTYEQY TRBJ2-7 NA TRBV10-2
ASSEAGYGYT TRBJ1-2 NA TRBV2
ASRSRGRHVSVDEQF TRBJ2-1 TRBD1 TRBV9
ASSSEREGPVTQY TRBJ2-3 TRBD2 TRBV6-6
ASEVGGHNEQF TRBJ2-1 NA TRBV7-2
ASRFKGGPEQY TRBJ2-7 NA TRBV5-1
AWNFYTGGSDEQY NA NA TRBV30
ASSPMPLGTGKETQY TRBJ2-5 TRBD1 TRBV18